These T cell receptor beta chains were read from a single sample in a study of blood T cell repertoires in COVID-19. Assay: immunoSEQ multiplex PCR; the TCRdb copy retains only in-frame clones and omits some. The table includes under 350,000 clones, roughly 86% detected once. The sequenced material came from PBMCs or T cells enriched from blood (not recorded which). These receptors were obtained from a woman aged 18-30 years who had recovered from COVID-19. CDR3s include the opening cysteine and the closing phenylalanine or tryptophan. The D gene is left open where the match is weak. Only some rows state a clone size, as once, few, many or a class for expanded clones.

j_call v_call clone_size d_call cdr3_aa cdr3_nt
TRBJ2-2 TRBV11-2 once TRBD2 CASSYSGGRLPGELFF TGTGCCAGCAGTTATTCCGGGGGGAGGTTGCCCGGGGAGCTGTTTTTT
TRBJ1-6 TRBV5-6 - - CASSLQTLNSPLHF TGTGCCAGCAGCTTGCAGACTTTAAATTCACCCCTCCACTTT
TRBJ1-1 TRBV6-5 - TRBD1 CASSYYRTGVNTEAFF TGTGCCAGCAGTTACTATCGGACAGGGGTTAACACTGAAGCTTTCTTT
TRBJ2-5 TRBV27 - TRBD1 CASSSPRDRDRETQYF TGTGCCAGCAGTTCCCCTCGGGACAGGGATAGAGAGACCCAGTACTTC
TRBJ1-6 TRBV30 - - CAWWGGVPSPLHF TGTGCCTGGTGGGGAGGAGTTCCCTCACCCCTCCACTTT
TRBJ1-1 TRBV19 - - CATRTGSGTEAFF TGTGCCACCCGAACAGGGTCTGGCACTGAAGCTTTCTTT
TRBJ2-7 TRBV5-6 - TRBD1 CASSLGGEPYEQYF TGTGCCAGCAGCCTAGGGGGCGAGCCGTACGAGCAGTACTTC
TRBJ2-5 TRBV30 - TRBD2 CAWSADLAGGRVETQYF TGTGCCTGGAGTGCGGACTTAGCGGGGGGGCGCGTAGAGACCCAGTACTTC
TRBJ1-4 TRBV5-6 - TRBD1 CASSLAGGAANEKLFF TGTGCCAGCAGCTTGGCAGGGGGCGCAGCTAATGAAAAACTGTTTTTT
TRBJ2-1 TRBV30 - - CAWSGQWSSYNEQFF TGTGCCTGGAGTGGGCAGTGGAGCTCCTACAATGAGCAGTTCTTC
TRBJ2-2 TRBV6-1 - - CASSENWGVTGELFF TGTGCCAGCAGTGAGAATTGGGGGGTCACCGGGGAGCTGTTTTTT
TRBJ1-1 TRBV7-2 - - CASSLVGAGAAFF TGTGCCAGCAGCTTAGTGGGAGCAGGGGCGGCTTTCTTT
TRBJ2-5 TRBV24-1 - TRBD2 CATSDSGTSRETQYF TGTGCCACCAGTGACTCCGGGACTAGTAGGGAGACCCAGTACTTC
TRBJ2-1 TRBV7-2 - TRBD2 CASSLVFGGAGNEQFF TGTGCCAGCAGCTTAGTCTTCGGGGGGGCCGGCAATGAGCAGTTCTTC
TRBJ2-1 TRBV7-8 - TRBD1 CASSPMDREQFF TGTGCCAGCAGCCCCATGGACAGGGAGCAGTTCTTC
TRBJ2-7 TRBV4-1 few TRBD1 CASSPTDRNYEQYF TGCGCCAGCAGCCCGACGGACAGGAACTACGAGCAGTACTTC